The 27 T cell receptor beta chains listed next were all sequenced from one sample in a study of blood T cell repertoires in COVID-19. Method: immunoSEQ multiplex PCR; TCRdb's copy keeps in-frame clones and lacks some. The sample holds 100,000 to 150,000 clones, around 88% seen once. Sequencing was performed on peripheral blood. The receptor set was obtained from a man aged 50 to 59 with acute or convalescent COVID-19.

J is TRBJ2-3 and V is TRBV28, with 8 bases identical to TRBD2. Germline V lookup: CDR1 MDHEN, CDR2 SYDVKM. The CDR3 extends over 14 amino acids. With 3 bases clipped from V and 7 bases from J, the junction kept 6 bases outside the gene matches. The CDR3 DNA reads as TGTGCCAGCAGTTTCGGACTAGCCCCGCATACGCAGTATTTT. This sequence encodes CASSFGLAPHTQYF.

The chain has TRBV29-1 and TRBJ1-4, with no clear D. The germline V and J ends were trimmed by 3 bases and 10 bases, with 9 bases remaining between them. The CDR3 has 11 amino acids. Germline lookup yields CDR1 SQVTM and CDR2 ANQGSEA. For the CDR3, the DNA is TGCAGCGTTGAGCGGGATCGAAAACTGTTTTTT. Its protein is CSVERDRKLFF.

The chain couples TRBV5-6 to TRBJ1-1; tentative D call: TRBD1 (5 bases). Between the trimmed V and J ends, which lost 1 base and 3 bases, there was a span of 13 bases. Germline V CDR1 and CDR2: SGHDT, YYEEEE. The CDR3 is 15 residues long. The CDR3 region has the DNA TGTGCCAGCAGCTTGCTGGCGCGGGGGGACACTGAAGCTTTCTTT. Encoded protein: CASSLLARGDTEAFF. Full variable domain (rest looked up from reference TRBV5-6 and TRBJ1-1): DAGVTQSPTHLIKTRGQQVTLRCSPKSGHDTVSWYQQALGQGPQFIFQYYEEEERQRGNFPDRFSGHQFPNYSSELNVNALLLGDSALYLCASSLLARGDTEAFFGQGTRLTVV.

V is TRBV5-1 and J is TRBJ2-5; TRBD2 matches 12 bases. This CDR3 is 18 amino acids long. The V and J ends lost 0 bases and 5 bases, in that order; junction bases with no gene match: 11. The V gene's germline CDR1 is SGHRS and CDR2 YFSETQ. The CDR3 reads CASSLAWASGRAWETQYF. The CDR3, as DNA: TGCGCCAGCAGCTTGGCCTGGGCTAGCGGGAGGGCCTGGGAGACCCAGTACTTC.

The chain recombines TRBV12-5 with TRBJ2-5, with D possibly matching TRBD1 (6 bases). The CDR3 has 15 residues. Trimming left V 2 bases short and J 1 base short, with 11 bases between. Germline CDR1 reads LGHNT; CDR2 reads FRNRAP. The CDR3 region is CASGLPTGPQETQYF. CDR3 DNA sequence: TGTGCTAGTGGTTTGCCGACAGGACCCCAAGAGACCCAGTACTTC.

The chain carries TRBV9 and TRBJ1-4; no firm D call. V lost 0 bases, J lost 5 bases, and 8 bases lay in between. The CDR3 is 14 residues long. The germline V gene has CDR1 SGDLS and CDR2 YYNGEE. The CDR3, as DNA: TGTGCCAGCAGCGTAGGGGAGGAGAATGAAAAACTGTTTTTT. Amino acid sequence: CASSVGEENEKLFF.

The chain recombines TRBV27 with TRBJ1-1; D may be TRBD1 (6 bases). The V gene's germline CDR1 is MNHEY and CDR2 SMNVEV (reference sequence). Trimming took off 2 bases at V and 0 bases at J, with 10 bases between the two ends. The CDR3 sequence is 15 residues long. CDR3 amino acids: CASSLNGQLNTEAFF. The CDR3 DNA is TGTGCCAGCAGTTTAAATGGACAGTTGAACACTGAAGCTTTCTTT.

The genes are TRBV2 and TRBJ1-2; D gene unclear. The CDR3 extends over 12 amino acids. Germline assignment: CDR1 SNHLY and CDR2 FYNNEI. Trimming removed 4 bases from V and 7 bases from J, with 10 bases in between. The CDR3 reads CASSGQAIGYTF. The CDR3 nucleotides read TGTGCCAGCAGTGGTCAGGCAATTGGCTACACCTTC.

The J gene is TRBJ1-4, the V gene TRBV28; 7 bases match TRBD1. With 5 bases clipped from V and 5 bases from J, the junction kept 8 bases outside the gene matches. Germline V lookup: CDR1 MDHEN, CDR2 SYDVKM. This CDR3 contains 15 residues. CDR3 amino acids: CASSPPGTVNEKLFF. The CDR3 region has the DNA TGTGCCAGCAGTCCTCCTGGGACAGTCAATGAAAAACTGTTTTTT.

V gene TRBV6-6 combines with J gene TRBJ1-4; no clear D. CDR1 is MNHNY, CDR2 SVGAGI, per germline (reference sequence). The CDR3 runs to 16 residues. Trimming removed 2 bases at V and 1 base at J, with 11 bases between. CDR3 sequence reads: CASSYPGTETNEKLFF. CDR3 DNA sequence: TGTGCCAGCAGTTACCCGGGAACGGAAACTAATGAAAAACTGTTTTTT.

The V gene is TRBV9, the J gene TRBJ1-6; unclear D gene. V gave up 6 bases and J gave up 14 bases, with 15 bases separating them. The CDR3 consists of 12 residues. Germline V lookup: CDR1 SGDLS, CDR2 YYNGEE. In DNA form, the CDR3 reads TGTGCCAGCAAGGGAGCCGGGTTGGCCCTCCACTTT. Encoded protein: CASKGAGLALHF.

This sequence joins TRBV6-1 and TRBJ2-5, with a possible D match to TRBD1 (5 bases). V lost 1 base and J 7 bases, leaving 25 bases between the germline ends. The CDR3 loop spans 18 amino acids. CDR1 is MNHNS, CDR2 SASEGT, per germline. The CDR3 DNA sequence: TGTGCCAGCAGTGAAGAGGCCCCAGGCATCCACCAGGGTGGGACCCAGTACTTC. Translating it yields CASSEEAPGIHQGGTQYF.

This chain links TRBV5-1 with TRBJ2-5; perhaps TRBD2 as D (5 bases). Looked up from germline, CDR1 is SGHRS and CDR2 is YFSETQ. V lost 0 bases and J lost 4, with 13 bases in between. The CDR3 is made up of 15 amino acids. CDR3 region: CASSLDVGRGETQYF. CDR3 coding DNA: TGCGCCAGCAGCTTGGACGTCGGACGGGGAGAGACCCAGTACTTC.

This clone was recorded only once. The chain couples TRBV9 to TRBJ2-5; D might be TRBD2 (6 bases). Germline V lookup: CDR1 SGDLS, CDR2 YYNGEE. The V gene lost 2 bases and the J gene lost 1 base, with 12 bases spanning the gap. This CDR3 has 15 amino acids. The CDR3, as DNA: TGTGCCAGCAGCGTTGCTGGGACTTCCCAAGAGACCCAGTACTTC. This codes for CASSVAGTSQETQYF.

The V call is TRBV9, the J call TRBJ2-5; 9 nucleotides match TRBD1. This CDR3 has 14 amino acids. Germline lookup yields CDR1 SGDLS and CDR2 YYNGEE. V was pared by 3 bases and J by 3 bases, with 3 bases of the junction left unmatched. DNA of the CDR3: TGTGCCAGCAGCGCCCGGACAGGGGAAGAGACCCAGTACTTC. Amino acid sequence: CASSARTGEETQYF.

The rearrangement links TRBV11-2 to TRBJ2-6; D is ambiguous. From germline, CDR1 is SGHAT and CDR2 FQNNGV. The CDR3 runs 13 residues. V was cut by 10 bases and J by 2 bases, with 9 bases left in between. CDR3 protein: CATRFPGANVLTF. CDR3 DNA sequence: TGTGCCACTAGGTTCCCTGGGGCCAACGTCCTGACTTTC.

The chain joins TRBV18 to TRBJ2-1; D might be TRBD2 (6 bases). The V end lost 2 bases, the J end lost 9 bases, and 11 bases lay between the germline ends. The germline V gene encodes CDR1 KGHSH and CDR2 LQKENI. This CDR3 region has 13 residues. In nucleotides, the CDR3 is TGTGCCAGCTCACCAACTGGGAGGAGTGAGCAGTTCTTC. As protein: CASSPTGRSEQFF.

This clone was seen a few times. The J gene is TRBJ1-4, the V gene TRBV6-1; possibly TRBD1 for D (6 bases). The CDR3 has 16 amino acids. V shed 3 bases and J shed 0 bases, with 11 bases lying between them. Per the germline V gene, CDR1 is MNHNS and CDR2 is SASEGT. CDR3 sequence reads: CASSEQGWATNEKLFF. DNA of the CDR3: TGTGCCAGCAGTGAGCAGGGGTGGGCAACTAATGAAAAACTGTTTTTT.

This sequence joins TRBV2 and TRBJ1-1; unclear D gene. Germline CDR1 is SNHLY and CDR2 is FYNNEI. The CDR3 is made up of 12 amino acids. The ends were cut back, 4 bases at V and 1 base at J, with 4 bases in the middle. The CDR3 sequence: CASSGANTEAFF. The CDR3 DNA reads TGTGCCAGCAGTGGGGCGAACACTGAAGCTTTCTTT.

The chain uses TRBV7-2 and TRBJ2-7; D perhaps matches TRBD2 (6 bases). Germline-derived CDR1 and CDR2 are SGHTA and FQGNSA. The CDR3 runs to 13 residues. V lost 5 bases and J lost 2, with 10 bases in between. CDR3 in DNA: TGTGCCAGCAGCCGGGACTCCCCCTACGAGCAGTACTTC. Translated: CASSRDSPYEQYF. Combining the CDR3 with reference TRBV7-2 and TRBJ2-7 gives the whole variable domain GAGVSQSPSNKVTEKGKDVELRCDPISGHTALYWYRQSLGQGLEFLIYFQGNSAPDKSGLPSDRFSAERTGGSVSTLTIQRTQQEDSAVYLCASSRDSPYEQYFGPGTRLTVT.

This sequence joins TRBV27 and TRBJ2-5; D perhaps matches TRBD2 (6 bases). The CDR3 consists of 15 residues. V was shortened by 5 bases and J by 0 bases, with 13 bases between the two germline ends. Looked up from germline, CDR1 is MNHEY and CDR2 is SMNVEV (reference sequence). The CDR3 sequence is CASSPGTLYQETQYF. CDR3 DNA sequence: TGTGCCAGCAGTCCCGGGACTCTGTACCAAGAGACCCAGTACTTC.

This chain uses TRBV2 with TRBJ1-3; 8 bases are shared with TRBD1. Germline V gives CDR1 SNHLY, CDR2 FYNNEI. CDR3 size: 17 residues. After removal of 8 bases from V and 5 bases from J, the junction contained 17 bases not matched to a gene. CDR3 bases: TGTGCCAGCGGGGGTTTTGGTTCAGGACAGGGAAGAAACACCATATATTTT. Its translation is CASGGFGSGQGRNTIYF.

This chain joins TRBV19 and TRBJ1-2, with D unresolved. Germline V gene lookup returns CDR1 LNHDA and CDR2 SQIVND (reference sequence). The V end was cut by 8 bases, the J end by 7 bases, with 20 bases between. CDR3 length: 14 residues. This chain's CDR3 is CASQERERLSGYTF. The CDR3 region has the DNA TGTGCCAGTCAAGAGAGGGAACGATTGAGTGGCTACACCTTC.

Regarding this clone: Different DNA sequences within this sample yield the same CDR3. The V call is TRBV5-1, the J call TRBJ1-5; D might be TRBD1 (6 bases). V lost 0 bases to trimming and J lost 4 bases, with 8 bases between them. The CDR3 length is 14 residues. Germline CDR1 SGHRS, CDR2 YFSETQ. The CDR3 coding sequence is TGCGCCAGCAGCTTGGAGGGGGGGAATCAGCCCCAGCATTTT. It is translated as CASSLEGGNQPQHF.

The count of this clone is one. The V and J genes are TRBV12-2 and TRBJ1-1. TRBV12-2 is termed a pseudogene. The CDR3 covers 15 residues. The CDR3 nucleotides are TGTGCAAGTCGCCCAAGAGGGGGGGGGAATTCTGAAGCTTTCTTT. Protein: CASRPRGGGNSEAFF.

The chain couples TRBV2 to TRBJ2-2, with 9 nucleotides matching TRBD2. CDR1 is SNHLY and CDR2 is FYNNEI in the germline V gene. The CDR3 totals 16 residues. The J segment lost 7 bases and the V segment lost 2 bases, leaving 8 bases of the junction unmatched. The CDR3 nucleotides read TGTGCCAGCAGTGAACTAGCGGGAAATTTCGGCGGGGAGCTGTTTTTT. Protein: CASSELAGNFGGELFF.

The CDR3 coding sequence is TGTGCCAGCAGCTTGGATGGGGTTCAGGAGGGTTCACCCCTCCACTTT. Translation gives CASSLDGVQEGSPLHF. V is TRBV5-4 and J is TRBJ1-6; D unclear. Germline values: CDR1 SGHNT, CDR2 YYREEE (reference sequence). Trimming took 0 bases from V and 9 from J, leaving 16 bases between them. CDR3 size: 16 residues.